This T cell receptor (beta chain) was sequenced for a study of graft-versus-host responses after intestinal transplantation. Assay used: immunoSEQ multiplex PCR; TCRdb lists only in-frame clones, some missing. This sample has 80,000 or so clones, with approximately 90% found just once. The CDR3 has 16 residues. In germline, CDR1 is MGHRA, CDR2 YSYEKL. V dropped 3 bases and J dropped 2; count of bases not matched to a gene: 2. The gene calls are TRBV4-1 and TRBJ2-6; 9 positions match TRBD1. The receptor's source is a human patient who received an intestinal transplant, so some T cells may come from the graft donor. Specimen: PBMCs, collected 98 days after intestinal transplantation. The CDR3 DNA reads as TGCGCCAGCAGCCAGCGGACAGGGGCTGGGGCCAACGTCCTGACTTTC. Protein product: CASSQRTGAGANVLTF.